This record looks at one TCR beta chain sequence and its context. The length of the CDR3 is 16 residues. CDR1 is MGHRA and CDR2 is YSYEKL in the germline V gene. Trimming left V 0 bases short and J 3 bases short, with 12 bases between. These data come from a study of T cells in Graves' hyperthyroidism and ophthalmopathy. RNA transcripts yielded amplified TCR beta CDR3 regions. RT-PCR in the first round (using the HTBI primer set) targeted the TCR CDR3. TCRdb analysed the multiplex PCR reads with MiXCR anew, one entry per CDR3 protein. The table records 300,000 to 400,000 distinct CDR3 sequences, over 15% of them present only once.

V is TRBV4-1 and J is TRBJ1-3; no reliable D call. Sequenced input: blood. The sequence was obtained from a woman between 50 and 59 years old with Graves' hyperthyroidism. The CDR3, as DNA: TGCGCCAGCAGCCAAGATACCCGATCGAGTGGAAACACCATATATTTT. This translates into CASSQDTRSSGNTIYF.